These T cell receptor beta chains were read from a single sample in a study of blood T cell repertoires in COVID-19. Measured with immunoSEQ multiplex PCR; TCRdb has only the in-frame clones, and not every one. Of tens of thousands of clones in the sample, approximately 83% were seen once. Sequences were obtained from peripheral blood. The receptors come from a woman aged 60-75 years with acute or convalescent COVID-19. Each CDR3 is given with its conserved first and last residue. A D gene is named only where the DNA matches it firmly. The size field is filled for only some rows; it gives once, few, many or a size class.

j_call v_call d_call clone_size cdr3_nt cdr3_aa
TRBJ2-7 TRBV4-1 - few TGCGCCAGCAGCCAAGAGGGCCAGGGCGGCTACGAGCAGTACTTC CASSQEGQGGYEQYF
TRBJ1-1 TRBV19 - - TGTGCCAGTTACTACTTGGGAGGAACTGAAGCTTTCTTT CASYYLGGTEAFF
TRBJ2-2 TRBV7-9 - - TGTGCCAGCAGCCCAACGGGACCCCCAGGGGACACCGGGGAGCTGTTTTTT CASSPTGPPGDTGELFF
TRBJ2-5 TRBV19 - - TGTGCCAGTAGAACGAGGGCGGCGGAGACCCAGTACTTC CASRTRAAETQYF
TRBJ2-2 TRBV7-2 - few TGTGCCAGCAGCCGTGGAGGGGCCTCGAACACCGGGGAGCTGTTTTTT CASSRGGASNTGELFF
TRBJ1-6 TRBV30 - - TGTGCCACGGGACAACCGCTTAAAAATTCACCCCTCCACTTT CATGQPLKNSPLHF
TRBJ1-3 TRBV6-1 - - TGTGCCAGCAGTGAATCTATTGGGACTGCCCTCTCTGGAAACACCATATATTTT CASSESIGTALSGNTIYF
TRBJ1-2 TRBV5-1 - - TGCGCCAGCAGCTTGGACAGGACGGATGGCTACACCTTC CASSLDRTDGYTF
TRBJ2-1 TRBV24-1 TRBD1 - TGTGCCACCAGTGATCAAACAGGGGGCAACTACAATGAGCAGTTCTTC CATSDQTGGNYNEQFF
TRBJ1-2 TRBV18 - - TGTGCCAGCTCCGTCAGCAGGCAAGGCTACACCTTC CASSVSRQGYTF
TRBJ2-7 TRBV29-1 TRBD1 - TGCAGCGTGGGACAGGGATCGGACGAGCAGTACTTC CSVGQGSDEQYF
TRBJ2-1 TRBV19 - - TGTGCCAGTAGTCTCCGCACTAGCTTCAATGAGCAGTTCTTC CASSLRTSFNEQFF
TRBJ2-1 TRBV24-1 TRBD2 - TGTGCCACCAGTGCCAGGGAGGGGATAGGGGACCACAATGAGCAGTTCTTC CATSAREGIGDHNEQFF
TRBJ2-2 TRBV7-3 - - TGTGCCAGCAGCCCCGCCAGGCGCCCAGCCGGGGAGCTGTTTTTT CASSPARRPAGELFF
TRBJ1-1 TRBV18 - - TGTGCCAGCTCACCAACAGCCGAGAACACTGAAGCTTTCTTT CASSPTAENTEAFF
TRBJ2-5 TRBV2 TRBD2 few TGTGCCAGCAGTAGGGGTAGCGGGGGAAAAGAGACCCAGTACTTC CASSRGSGGKETQYF
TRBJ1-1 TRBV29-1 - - TGCAGCGTTGGGGCTGCCCCGAACACTGAAGCTTTCTTT CSVGAAPNTEAFF
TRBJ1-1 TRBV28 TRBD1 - TGTGCCAGCAGTAGACAGGGAGGCGGGAAGGACACTGAAGCTTTCTTT CASSRQGGGKDTEAFF
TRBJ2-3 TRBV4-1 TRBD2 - TGCGCCAGCAGCCAAACCGTTTGGGTAGCGGGGGGGAACACAGATACGCAGTATTTT CASSQTVWVAGGNTDTQYF
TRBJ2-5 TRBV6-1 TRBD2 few TGTGCCAGCAGTGAAGCGCGCATGAGCGGGAGGGCCTCAGAGACCCAGTACTTC CASSEARMSGRASETQYF
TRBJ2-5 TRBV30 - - TGTGCCTGGAGCACAGGGTCGGAGACCCAGTACTTC CAWSTGSETQYF
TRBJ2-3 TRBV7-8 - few TGTGCCAGCAGCTTGAACGGGGTCCTGGATACGCAGTATTTT CASSLNGVLDTQYF
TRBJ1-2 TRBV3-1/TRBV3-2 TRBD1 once TGTGCCAGCAGCCAAGACACGGACAGGGGTTGGTATGGCTACACCTTC CASSQDTDRGWYGYTF
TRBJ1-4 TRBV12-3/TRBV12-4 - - TGTGCCAGCAGTCGAACTAATGAAAAACTGTTTTTT CASSRTNEKLFF
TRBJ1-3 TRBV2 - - TGTGCCAGCAGTGGAAGACAGCGCTCTGGAAACACCATATATTTT CASSGRQRSGNTIYF
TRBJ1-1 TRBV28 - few TGTGCCAGCACGTCAGGTTCATTGAACACTGAAGCTTTCTTT CASTSGSLNTEAFF
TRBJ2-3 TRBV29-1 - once TGCAGCGTTGGGGCCATAGCAGATACGCAGTATTTT CSVGAIADTQYF
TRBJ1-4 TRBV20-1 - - TGCAGTGCTAGTCCGGGGTCCTCCACTAATGAAAAACTGTTTTTT CSASPGSSTNEKLFF
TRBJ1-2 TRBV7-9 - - TGTGCCATCCTAAGCGACCGGGACAAGCACCAAACTAACTATGGCTACACCTTC CAILSDRDKHQTNYGYTF